The rows below give T cell receptor beta chains drawn from one sample of a study of regulatory T cells in long-lasting Graves disease. A single record per CDR3 protein comes from TCRdb applying MiXCR to the multiplex PCR reads. Among about 320,000 distinct CDR3 sequences listed, 18% were seen once. Material: peripheral blood mononuclear cells (PBMCs), obtained at new diagnosis, from a patient treated with antithyroid drugs. These TCRs come from a female donor with Graves disease. Each CDR3 is given with its conserved first and last residue. D genes are given only for firm matches. Clone size, where shown, is once, few, many, or a class for clones that have expanded.

d_gene	v_gene	abundance	j_gene	CDR3nt	CDR3aa
-	TRBV28	many	TRBJ1-5	TGTGCCAGCAGTTTATCTCCAGGATGGCTACTCAATCAGCCCCAGCATTTT	CASSLSPGWLLNQPQHF
TRBD2	TRBV2	many	TRBJ2-1	TGTGCCAGCAGTGAAGGGACTAGCGGGTATTACAATGAGCAGTTCTTC	CASSEGTSGYYNEQFF
-	TRBV19	many	TRBJ1-5	TGTGCCAGTAGCCGGGATTTAATTAGCAATCAGCCCCAGCATTTT	CASSRDLISNQPQHF
-	TRBV11-3	many	TRBJ2-3	TGCGCCAGCAGCTTGGCCGGTACGGGAGCAGATACGCAGTATTTT	CASSLAGTGADTQYF
-	TRBV5-6	many	TRBJ2-3	TGTGCCAGCAGCCAGTATCGCGGGACGCCGAAAGATACGCAGTATTTT	CASSQYRGTPKDTQYF
-	TRBV4-1	many	TRBJ1-3	TGCGCCAGCAGCCTGGGACCTCGGGTAGACACCATATATTTT	CASSLGPRVDTIYF
-	TRBV7-3	many	TRBJ2-2	TGTGCCAGCAGCTTACCATCGAACACCGGGGAGCTGTTTTTT	CASSLPSNTGELFF
-	TRBV7-8	many	TRBJ2-3	TGTGCCAGCAGCTTAAATCTGGTTAGCACAGATACGCAGTATTTT	CASSLNLVSTDTQYF
TRBD2	TRBV2	-	TRBJ2-1	TGTGCCAGCATTGGGACTAGCGGGAGGCTAAATGAGCAGTTCTTC	CASIGTSGRLNEQFF
TRBD1	TRBV5-1	-	TRBJ2-1	TGCGCCAGCAGCTCTTACCCCGTAGGACAGGGGGCCTCAGGTGAGCAGTTCTTC	CASSSYPVGQGASGEQFF
-	TRBV5-1	many	TRBJ2-1	TGCGCCAGCAGCTGGGGAAGGGCCCCCGGGTGGGGCTACAATGAGCAGTTCTTC	CASSWGRAPGWGYNEQFF
-	TRBV4-1	-	TRBJ1-2	TGCGCCAGCAGCCAAGCCCCAGATTACTATGGCTACACCTTC	CASSQAPDYYGYTF
TRBD2	TRBV6-2/TRBV6-3	many	TRBJ2-3	TGTGCCAGCAGTTACACCCTTAGCGGGAGGGCCCCTGATACGCAGTATTTT	CASSYTLSGRAPDTQYF
TRBD2	TRBV5-1	-	TRBJ2-2	TGCGCCAGCCGACGCCTAGCGGGAGGAGGTACCGGGGAGCTGTTTTTT	CASRRLAGGGTGELFF
-	TRBV6-1	many	TRBJ2-6	TGTGGGACGGAAATTTACTCTGGGGCCAACGTCCTGACTTTC	CGTEIYSGANVLTF
-	TRBV10-3	many	TRBJ2-1	TGTGCCATCAGTGCTCTTGAGGGAAGGCAGTTCTTC	CAISALEGRQFF
-	TRBV6-9	many	TRBJ1-4	TGTGCCAGCAGTTACTCAGGGTCGGTAGGGGAAAAACTGTTTTTT	CASSYSGSVGEKLFF
TRBD2	TRBV12-3/TRBV12-4	many	TRBJ2-1	TGTGCCAGCAGCCCCCCTAAATCTAGCGGGAGATATGAGCAGTTCTTC	CASSPPKSSGRYEQFF
TRBD2	TRBV11-2	many	TRBJ2-3	TGTGCCAGCAGCACCACTCCCGGGAACTCGGGGGGAACGCAGTATTTT	CASSTTPGNSGGTQYF
-	TRBV19	many	TRBJ2-3	TGTGCCAGTAGTTTCGACCGACCCACAGATACGCAGTATTTT	CASSFDRPTDTQYF
TRBD2	TRBV5-5	many	TRBJ2-1	TGTGCCAGCAGCTTGGGTGGGAGGGCTCGAGATGAGCAGTTCTTC	CASSLGGRARDEQFF
-	TRBV2	-	TRBJ1-1	TGTGCCAGCAGTGCAACCATACAGAACATTGAAGCTTTCTTT	CASSATIQNIEAFF
-	TRBV30	many	TRBJ1-1	TGTGCCTGGAGTGGTGGGACACTGAACACTGAAGCTTTCTTT	CAWSGGTLNTEAFF
TRBD1	TRBV20-1	-	TRBJ2-3	TGCAGTGCTAGAGATCGGGACAGGGGGAGTGCAGATACGCAGTATTTT	CSARDRDRGSADTQYF
TRBD1	TRBV12-3/TRBV12-4	few	TRBJ2-7	TGTGCCAGCAGTTTTTACAGGGGGCTGAACGAGCAGTACTTC	CASSFYRGLNEQYF
-	TRBV5-1	many	TRBJ1-1	TGCGCCAGCAGCCCCGGGGGGGCGCGCGACACTGAAGCTTTCTTT	CASSPGGARDTEAFF
-	TRBV9	many	TRBJ2-7	TGTGCCAGCAGCCTATCGGACGGGTTAGCCTACGAGCAGTACTTC	CASSLSDGLAYEQYF
-	TRBV10-3	many	TRBJ1-1	TGTGCCATCAGTGAGCCACTCAGCGACGGTTCTGAAGCTTTCTTT	CAISEPLSDGSEAFF
TRBD2	TRBV19	many	TRBJ2-1	TGTGCCAGTAGTCCGGGACTAGCGGGAGTATGGCAGTTCTTC	CASSPGLAGVWQFF
-	TRBV7-2	-	TRBJ2-7	TGTGCCAGCAGCGGGGACTTTCCGCCGTACAATGAGCAGTACTTC	CASSGDFPPYNEQYF
-	TRBV2	few	TRBJ2-7	TGTGCCAGCAGTGAAAGGGGGGACCAAGGGCAGTACTTC	CASSERGDQGQYF
-	TRBV9	many	TRBJ2-1	TGTGCCAGCAGCGTAGGGGGCGGGACACCTTCCTCCTACAATGAGCAGTTCTTC	CASSVGGGTPSSYNEQFF
TRBD2	TRBV20-1	many	TRBJ2-2	TGCAGTGCACGGACTAGCGGGAACCCCAACGTCGGGGAGCTGTTTTTT	CSARTSGNPNVGELFF
-	TRBV2	few	TRBJ1-5	TGTGCCAGCATTCGGGAGCGCAATCAGCCCCAGCATTTT	CASIRERNQPQHF
-	TRBV30	-	TRBJ1-1	TGTGCCTGGAGTCCCCGTCGGGGCCGGGATACTGAAGCTTTCTTT	CAWSPRRGRDTEAFF
-	TRBV25-1	few	TRBJ2-1	TGTGCCAGCAGTGATCCCTCGGACGCGGACAATGAGCAGTTCTTC	CASSDPSDADNEQFF
-	TRBV18	-	TRBJ1-5	TGTGTCAGCTCACCTTCTAGGGGTGATCGCAATCAGCCCCAGCATTTT	CVSSPSRGDRNQPQHF
-	TRBV15	many	TRBJ2-7	TGTGCCACCAGCAGAGATCCAACGGATTACGAGCAGTACTTC	CATSRDPTDYEQYF
-	TRBV5-1	many	TRBJ2-5	TGCGCCAGCAGCTTGGATCCAGGCCGGGAGACCCAGTACTTC	CASSLDPGRETQYF
-	TRBV6-5	many	TRBJ1-1	TGTGCCAGCAGCTACAGGGAAACTGAAGCTTTCTTT	CASSYRETEAFF
TRBD2	TRBV7-2	many	TRBJ2-3	TGTGCCAGCAGCTTAGGGGCTAGCGGGAGACAAGATACGCAGTATTTT	CASSLGASGRQDTQYF
TRBD2	TRBV6-1	many	TRBJ2-2	TGTGCCAGCAGTAATGGTTCTCAACTAGCGGGAGTAAGCGGGGAGCTGTTTTTT	CASSNGSQLAGVSGELFF
-	TRBV20-1	many	TRBJ2-1	TGCAGTGCTAGAGTTGGGAGACGGGGAGAGCAGTTCTTC	CSARVGRRGEQFF
TRBD1	TRBV27	-	TRBJ1-1	TGTGCCAGCAGCGTAATACCCCTGACAGGGGGCACTGAAGCTTTCTTT	CASSVIPLTGGTEAFF
-	TRBV20-1	many	TRBJ2-1	TGCAGTGCTGAGGGAGCGTCCTACAATGAGCAGTTCTTC	CSAEGASYNEQFF